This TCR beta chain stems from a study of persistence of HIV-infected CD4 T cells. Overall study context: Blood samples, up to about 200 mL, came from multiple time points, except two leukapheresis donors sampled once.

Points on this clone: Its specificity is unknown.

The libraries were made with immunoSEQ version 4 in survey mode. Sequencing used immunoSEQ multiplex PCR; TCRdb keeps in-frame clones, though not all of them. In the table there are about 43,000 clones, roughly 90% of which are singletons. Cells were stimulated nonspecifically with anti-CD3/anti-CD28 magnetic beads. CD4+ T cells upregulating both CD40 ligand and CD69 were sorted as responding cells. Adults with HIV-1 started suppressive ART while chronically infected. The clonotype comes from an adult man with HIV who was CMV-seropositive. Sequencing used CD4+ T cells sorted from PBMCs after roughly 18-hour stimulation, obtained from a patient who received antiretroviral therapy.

The CDR3 DNA sequence: TGCGCCAGCAGCTTGGGGGACGGACTCCTAAACACAGATACGCAGTATTTT. Translating gives CASSLGDGLLNTDTQYF. The chain recombines TRBV5-1 with TRBJ2-3, with D perhaps being TRBD1 or TRBD2 (5 bases each). The CDR3 length is 17 residues. The V gene lost 0 bases and the J gene lost 2 bases, with 16 bases spanning the gap. CDR1 is SGHRS and CDR2 is YFSETQ in the germline V gene.